These T cell receptor beta chains were read from a single sample in a study of cytomegalovirus exposure and HLA in healthy donors. The table came from immunoSEQ multiplex PCR; TCRdb's copy has only in-frame clones and leaves some out. Among about 95,000 clones, around 75% were seen once, and the ten largest hold roughly 11%. Sequencing was carried out using PBMCs. The receptors derive from a man between 18 and 29 years old in good health and CMV-seropositive. Both conserved end residues are part of each CDR3. The D gene is left open where the match is weak. Not every row has a clone size; where given, it reads once, few, many or a size class.

-	TRBV20-1	-	TRBJ1-5	TGCAGTGCTGCCAGGGGCCAGCCCCAGCATTTT	CSAARGQPQHF
-	TRBV29-1	-	TRBJ2-5	TGCAGCGTTTCTACAGGCTCGTACCAAGAGACCCAGTACTTC	CSVSTGSYQETQYF
-	TRBV6-5	-	TRBJ1-6	TGTGCCAGCAGTTATTATGAGGTCGGCTATAATTCACCCCTCCACTTT	CASSYYEVGYNSPLHF
-	TRBV19	-	TRBJ1-4	TGTGCCAGTAGTCCTAATCGACAGAGCCTCAATGAAAAACTGTTTTTT	CASSPNRQSLNEKLFF
few	TRBV5-6	-	TRBJ2-7	TGTGCCAGCAGCTCTGTCCTAGCTGCCTACGAGCAGTACTTC	CASSSVLAAYEQYF
once	TRBV27	TRBD1	TRBJ1-2	TGTGCCAGCAGTTCCCTCCTGGTCGACAGGGTTGGTGGCTACACCTTC	CASSSLLVDRVGGYTF
-	TRBV28	-	TRBJ2-1	TGTGCCAGCAGTTTGTGGCGGGGGCCTTCCTACAATGAGCAGTTCTTC	CASSLWRGPSYNEQFF
-	TRBV28	-	TRBJ2-5	TGTGCCAGCAGGGCAGGGTACCAAGAGACCCAGTACTTC	CASRAGYQETQYF
-	TRBV18	-	TRBJ1-2	TGTGCCAGCTCACCTGATTCAGTATATGGCTACACCTTC	CASSPDSVYGYTF
few	TRBV5-1	-	TRBJ1-2	TGCGCCAGCAGAGACCAGGGGCAGGACTATGGCTACACCTTC	CASRDQGQDYGYTF
-	TRBV28	TRBD1	TRBJ1-3	TGTGCCAGCAGCGAGACCGGGACAGAGAGAAACACCATATATTTT	CASSETGTERNTIYF
-	TRBV10-3	TRBD1	TRBJ2-7	TGTGCCTCGGGGACAGGGGAGGTCTACGAGCAGTACTTC	CASGTGEVYEQYF
once	TRBV13	TRBD1	TRBJ2-3	TGTGCCAGCAGCTTAGGACAGGGGGCTAGCACAGATACGCAGTATTTT	CASSLGQGASTDTQYF
-	TRBV7-9	-	TRBJ2-5	TGTGCCAGCAGCTTGGAGATTCAAGAGACCCAGTACTTC	CASSLEIQETQYF
-	TRBV23-1	-	TRBJ1-2	TGCGCCAGCAGTCCCCGTAGGCGGCCCTATGGCTACACCTTC	CASSPRRRPYGYTF
-	TRBV9	-	TRBJ1-4	TGTGCCAGCAGCTACATCTCGGGGGAAGACGAAAAACTGTTTTTT	CASSYISGEDEKLFF
few	TRBV5-1	TRBD1	TRBJ2-2	TGCGCCAGCAGAACGGGACAGGGAAACACCGGGGAGCTGTTTTTT	CASRTGQGNTGELFF
-	TRBV11-2	-	TRBJ1-1	TGTGCCAGCAGCTTTGTAAGGAGGTCGGGGGAAGCTTTCTTT	CASSFVRRSGEAFF
-	TRBV7-2	TRBD2	TRBJ2-1	TGTGCCAGCAGCTTTGGGGGAGCGGGGGCGAAGAATGAGCAGTTCTTC	CASSFGGAGAKNEQFF
few	TRBV6-1	TRBD1	TRBJ2-5	TGTGCCAGCAGAGAATATACAGGGGGCGCGGAGACCCAGTACTTC	CASREYTGGAETQYF
-	TRBV5-4	TRBD1	TRBJ2-3	TGTGCCAGCAGCCATACAGGGGCAGATACGCAGTATTTT	CASSHTGADTQYF
once	TRBV6-6	-	TRBJ2-7	TGTGCCAGCAGGGCCCGGGGGGGGACAGAAAACTACGAGCAGTACTTC	CASRARGGTENYEQYF
few	TRBV28	-	TRBJ2-3	TGTGCCAGCAGTCCTAGTACCCCGTGGGGGGTAGGCACAGATACGCAGTATTTT	CASSPSTPWGVGTDTQYF
-	TRBV7-3	TRBD1	TRBJ2-1	TGTGCCAGCAGCTTAGGGGACAGGGGAAATGAGCAGTTCTTC	CASSLGDRGNEQFF
-	TRBV7-8	-	TRBJ1-2	TGTGCCAGCAGCTCGTATCAAAACAGGGAAAGAAGCGGTGGCTACACCTTC	CASSSYQNRERSGGYTF